Reported below is one TCR beta chain. The table lists this clonotype with many counts. Its antigen has not been determined. It has no much larger one-base neighbor in the sample; base qualities were not kept. Libraries were constructed by PCR. Sequenced on an Illumina HiSeq 2500. Clones were called with MiXCR by TCRdb after fastp trimmed the public reads at Q25, and only in-frame beta chains were retained. A single entry per CDR3 protein holds the most common genes and DNA from its merged rows. This sample lists around 2,000 distinct CDR3 sequences; over 15% were detected once. More than 25% of the sample rests with the top ten. This record comes from a study of CXCR3 chemokines and chemotherapy response in bladder cancer (dated by TCRdb to between 2021 and 2024). Background on the whole study: The study set out to examine whether the activity of the CXCR3 chemokine system within tumors predicted response to chemotherapy in human bladder cancer.

CDR1 and CDR2, per the germline V gene (reference sequence), are SEHNR and FQNEAQ. The cysteine opens and the phenylalanine closes a CDR3 of 17 amino acids. The sequence is cut down to CDR3 DNA, 51 bases in frame from base 1. The V and J ends are trimmed by 5 bases and 3 bases, leaving 20 bases between them. The clonotype was recovered from a human donor with bladder cancer that responded to neoadjuvant chemotherapy. This chain is built from TRBV7-9 and TRBJ2-1; tentative D gene TRBD1, with 6 bases matching. This sample was gathered from a patient whose treatment included neoadjuvant chemotherapy. At the DNA level, the sequence is TGTGCCAGCAGCCCGGCCAGGGGTAGCCCTTTCTACAATGAGCAGTTCTTC. The encoded protein is CASSPARGSPFYNEQFF.